Below, 21 T cell receptor beta chains from the same sample are listed, as sequenced in a study of shared clonotypes between healthy human individuals. Sequencing was performed with immunoSEQ multiplex PCR; in TCRdb, only in-frame clones are kept and a portion is missing. In the table there are over 300,000 clones, around 86% of which are singletons. The sample was memory CD8+ T cells sorted from blood. Sample subset: CD45RO+ cells pooled with CCR7-negative TemRA cells. The receptors come from a man aged 18 to 30 in good health.

This clone has just one count. This chain joins TRBV6-5 and TRBJ2-7, with a possible D match to TRBD2 (7 bases). The CDR3 contains 14 residues. The V gene lost 0 bases and the J gene lost 7 bases, with 13 bases spanning the gap. CDR1 MNHEY and CDR2 SVGAGI come from the germline V gene. CDR3 in DNA: TGTGCCAGCAGTTACTCGGGGGGGGCGAGGGAGCAGTACTTC. Protein: CASSYSGGAREQYF.

The chain joins TRBV7-9 to TRBJ2-2; TRBD1 aligns across 7 bases. This CDR3 comprises 15 residues. Trimming took 5 bases from V and 5 from J; bases not matched to a gene: 8. Germline CDR1 and CDR2: SEHNR and FQNEAQ (reference sequence). The DNA of the CDR3 is TGTGCCAGCAGCCCACCACAGGGGCCTACCGGGGAGCTGTTTTTT. Encoded protein: CASSPPQGPTGELFF.

The genes are TRBV5-4 and TRBJ1-2; unclear D gene. The CDR3 covers 16 residues. With 4 bases removed from V and 4 bases from J, the gap between germline ends came to 20 bases. From germline, CDR1 is SGHNT and CDR2 YYREEE (reference sequence). CDR3 DNA sequence: TGTGCCAGCAGCCTGGGGAGGGTGAACGGAAGCTATGGCTACACCTTC. Its protein is CASSLGRVNGSYGYTF.

The chain uses TRBV27 and TRBJ1-2; 8 nucleotides agree with TRBD1. Losses at the gene ends were 5 bases for V and 8 bases for J; bases not matched to a gene: 10. There are 14 residues in the CDR3. Germline CDR1 and CDR2: MNHEY and SMNVEV (reference sequence). CDR3 residues: CASSPLGTGRGYTF. CDR3 sequence (DNA): TGTGCCAGCAGTCCACTAGGGACAGGCCGCGGCTACACCTTC.

The chain recombines TRBV6-4 with TRBJ2-3; tentatively, D is TRBD2 (6 bases). Trimming pared 6 bases from V and 4 bases from J, leaving 14 bases between. The CDR3 loop spans 14 amino acids. CDR1 MRHNA and CDR2 SNTAGT come from the germline V gene. The chain's CDR3 is CASSASGEADTQYF. The CDR3 DNA is TGTGCCAGCAGCGCCTCCGGGGAGGCAGATACGCAGTATTTT.

The chain is built from TRBV9 and TRBJ2-3, with 13 bases fitting TRBD2. Germline loops: CDR1 SGDLS, CDR2 YYNGEE. Trimming at V came to 3 bases and at J to 0 bases, leaving 7 bases not matched to a gene. This CDR3 contains 18 residues. CDR3 nucleotide sequence: TGTGCCAGCAGCGACGGGACTAGCGGGAACCCTAGCACAGATACGCAGTATTTT. Its translation: CASSDGTSGNPSTDTQYF.

The rearrangement links TRBV30 to TRBJ2-7; D tentatively reads TRBD1 or TRBD2 (5 bases each). Trimming took off 3 bases at V and 0 bases at J, with 9 bases between the two ends. The CDR3 length is 13 residues. Germline V gene data show CDR1 as GTSNPN and CDR2 as SVGIG (reference sequence). The DNA of the CDR3 is TGTGCCTGGAGCCGGGGCAGCTCCTACGAGCAGTACTTC. It specifies CAWSRGSSYEQYF.

CDR3 DNA: TGTGCCAGCAGCTTTTCAAGCCTTGGTGAGCAGTTCTTC. Its protein product is CASSFSSLGEQFF. The V gene is TRBV5-4, the J gene TRBJ2-1; D is uncertain. There are 13 residues in the CDR3. The V gene's germline CDR1 is SGHNT and CDR2 YYREEE (reference sequence). Trimming pared 2 bases from V and 9 bases from J, leaving 12 bases between.

The chain recombines TRBV7-8 with TRBJ2-7; maybe TRBD1 (5 bases). The V and J ends lost 1 base and 0 bases respectively, with 10 bases between them. Looked up from germline, CDR1 is SGHVS and CDR2 is FQNEAQ. The CDR3 runs to 15 residues. In nucleotides, the CDR3 is TGTGCCAGCAGCTTAGTTCCAGGGTCCTCCTACGAGCAGTACTTC. It is translated as CASSLVPGSSYEQYF.

The V and J genes are TRBV7-9 and TRBJ2-5, with a weak D call TRBD1 (5 bases). Germline assignment: CDR1 SEHNR and CDR2 FQNEAQ (reference sequence). This CDR3 has 15 residues. Trimming cost V 2 bases and J 2 bases, with 12 bases left between them. CDR3 sequence (DNA): TGTGCCAGCAGCTTACGCAGGGTTCGGCAAGAGACCCAGTACTTC. Encoded protein: CASSLRRVRQETQYF.

This chain joins TRBV11-3 and TRBJ2-1, with 10 bases identical to TRBD2. Trimming at V came to 1 base and at J to 4 bases, leaving 1 base not matched to a gene. CDR3 length equals 15 residues. Germline CDR1 SGHNT, CDR2 YENEEA. The CDR3 protein is CASSLGTSGYNEQFF. The CDR3 DNA reads TGTGCCAGCAGCTTAGGGACTAGCGGTTACAATGAGCAGTTCTTC.

The J gene is TRBJ2-7, the V gene TRBV27; D may correspond to TRBD1 or TRBD2 (5 bases each). The CDR3 is made up of 15 amino acids. V lost 5 bases to trimming and J lost 3 bases, with 17 bases between them. Germline loops: CDR1 MNHEY, CDR2 SMNVEV (reference sequence). This chain's CDR3 is CASSHPGTGNYEQYF. CDR3 coding DNA: TGTGCCAGCAGTCACCCCGGGACGGGAAACTACGAGCAGTACTTC.

Here the CDR3 DNA reads TGTGCCAGCAGCTTCCAGCCTACCTCCGGGGAGCTGTTTTTT. Translating it yields CASSFQPTSGELFF. The chain has TRBV11-3 and TRBJ2-2; D gene unclear. Trimming removed 3 bases at V and 6 bases at J, with 11 bases between. Germline-derived CDR1 and CDR2 are SGHNT and YENEEA. There are 14 residues in the CDR3.

This rearrangement joins TRBV27 to TRBJ1-4; the match to TRBD1 covers 9 bases. The CDR3 contains 15 residues. Germline CDR1 MNHEY, CDR2 SMNVEV (reference sequence). V trimming: 0 bases; J trimming: 8 bases; junction bases outside the gene matches: 4. The CDR3 region is CASSLSGQGGEKLFF. Written as DNA, the CDR3 is TGTGCCAGCAGTTTATCGGGACAGGGAGGGGAAAAACTGTTTTTT.

This chain links TRBV5-6 with TRBJ2-7, with 10 bases aligning to TRBD2. The CDR3 has 16 residues. CDR1 SGHDT and CDR2 YYEEEE come from the germline V gene. J was trimmed by 5 bases and V by 1 base; bases with no gene match: 9. In DNA, the CDR3 is TGTGCCAGCAGCTTGTTGCTAGCGGGAGATTTTGACGAGCAGTACTTC. This gives the protein CASSLLLAGDFDEQYF.

The V and J genes are TRBV4-3 and TRBJ1-5, with D maybe TRBD1 (5 bases). CDR3 length: 15 amino acids. V lost 1 base and J lost 6, with 13 bases in between. Germline CDR1 reads LGHNA; CDR2 reads YSLEER. For the CDR3, the DNA is TGCGCCAGCAGCCAAGTCCTGGGGGATGGTCAGCCCCAGCATTTT. Translated: CASSQVLGDGQPQHF.

The gene calls are TRBV4-1 and TRBJ1-6; D unresolved. V lost 0 bases and J lost 4, with 10 bases in between. Germline V gene data show CDR1 as MGHRA and CDR2 as YSYEKL. The CDR3 has 16 amino acids. Written as DNA, the CDR3 is TGCGCCAGCAGCCAAGAGGGTCTATATTATAATTCACCCCTCCACTTT. Translated: CASSQEGLYYNSPLHF.

The table lists this clone with a few counts. This CDR3 is CASSEVLRAEGQPQHF. DNA of the CDR3: TGTGCCAGCAGTGAGGTGTTAAGGGCGGAGGGGCAGCCCCAGCATTTT. The V gene is TRBV6-1, the J gene TRBJ1-5; D possibly corresponds to TRBD1 (5 bases). This CDR3 spans 16 amino acids. Deletions cut 3 bases from V and 7 bases from J, with 19 bases between. CDR1 is MNHNS and CDR2 is SASEGT in the germline V gene.

This clone has just one count. This chain uses TRBV11-2 with TRBJ1-1, with D uncertain. This CDR3 is 12 amino acids long. The ends were cut back, 3 bases at V and 1 base at J, with 3 bases in the middle. In germline, CDR1 is SGHAT, CDR2 FQNNGV. CDR3 amino acids: CASSLRNTEAFF. CDR3 nucleotides: TGTGCCAGCAGCTTGCGGAACACTGAAGCTTTCTTT.

This clone was detected once. This sequence joins TRBV9 and TRBJ2-7, with 10 bases matching TRBD2. CDR1 is SGDLS and CDR2 is YYNGEE in the germline V gene. V lost 3 bases, J lost 9 bases, and 9 bases stayed unmatched. CDR3 length: 14 amino acids. CDR3 sequence reads: CASSESGRAIAQYF. The CDR3 bases are TGTGCCAGCAGCGAGAGCGGGAGGGCTATCGCGCAGTACTTC.

The chain combines TRBV5-1 with TRBJ1-1, with D perhaps TRBD1 (5 bases). Trimming took 4 bases from V and 3 from J, leaving 16 bases between them. CDR1 is SGHRS, CDR2 YFSETQ, per germline. This CDR3 spans 15 amino acids. CDR3 in amino acids: CASSNEQGGDTEAFF. Written as DNA, the CDR3 is TGCGCCAGCAGCAATGAGCAGGGAGGGGACACTGAAGCTTTCTTT.